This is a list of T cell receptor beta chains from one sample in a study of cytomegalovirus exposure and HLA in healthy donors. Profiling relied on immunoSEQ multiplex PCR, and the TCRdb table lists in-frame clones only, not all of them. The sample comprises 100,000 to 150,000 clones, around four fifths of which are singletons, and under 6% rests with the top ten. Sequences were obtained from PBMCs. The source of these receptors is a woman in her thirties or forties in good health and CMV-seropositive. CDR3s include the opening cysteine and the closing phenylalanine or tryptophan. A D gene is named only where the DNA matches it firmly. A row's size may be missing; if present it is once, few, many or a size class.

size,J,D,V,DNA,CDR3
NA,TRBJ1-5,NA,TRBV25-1,TGTGCCAGCAGCGGGATAGGGAATCAGCCCCAGCATTTT,CASSGIGNQPQHF
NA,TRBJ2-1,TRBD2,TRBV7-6,TGTGCCAGCAGCTCGGGACTAGCGGGAGGCCTTTACAATGAGCAGTTCTTC,CASSSGLAGGLYNEQFF
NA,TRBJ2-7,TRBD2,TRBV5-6,TGTGCCAGCAGCTTGTGGGAGGGTACCTACGAGCAGTACTTC,CASSLWEGTYEQYF
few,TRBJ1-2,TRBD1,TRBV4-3,TGCGCCAGCAGCCGGACAGGCAAAAACTATGGCTACACCTTC,CASSRTGKNYGYTF
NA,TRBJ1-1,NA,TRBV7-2,TGTGCCAGCAGCTTTGTCACAGGGCGAAAAGCTTTCTTT,CASSFVTGRKAFF
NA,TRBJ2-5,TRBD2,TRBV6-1,TGTGCCAGCAGGACTAGCCCTCGAGAGACCCAGTACTTC,CASRTSPRETQYF
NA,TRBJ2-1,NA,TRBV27,TGTGCCAGCAGACGCGGGGACTTCTCCTACAATGAGCAGTTCTTC,CASRRGDFSYNEQFF
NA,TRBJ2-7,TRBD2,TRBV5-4,TGTGCCAGCAGCCCCTCCCTGGCGGGAGGTTCGGCTCAGCAGTACTTC,CASSPSLAGGSAQQYF
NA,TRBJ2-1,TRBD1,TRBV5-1,TGCGCCAGCAGCTTGTCTCCGGGAACAGGGGGCTCTGGGGAGCAGTTCTTC,CASSLSPGTGGSGEQFF
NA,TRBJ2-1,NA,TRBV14,TGTGCCAGCAGCCAAGCAAGTGGCGGGTTCTACAATGAGCAGTTCTTC,CASSQASGGFYNEQFF
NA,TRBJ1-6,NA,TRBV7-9,TGTGCCAGCAGCCAAGATGAGGGTTCCTATAATTCACCCCTCCACTTT,CASSQDEGSYNSPLHF